Listed below are T cell receptor beta chains from one sample, sequenced in a study of cytomegalovirus exposure and HLA in healthy donors. Clones were read by immunoSEQ multiplex PCR, and TCRdb kept only the in-frame ones, dropping some. The table has some 85,000 clones, around 84% seen once. Sequencing was done on a sample of PBMCs. These receptors all stem from a woman aged 50 to 60 in good health and CMV-seronegative. Both conserved end residues are part of each CDR3. Each record gives: clone size, J gene, V gene, CDR3 protein. Not all rows give a size; the values are once, few, many and, for expanded clones, a class.

.,TRBJ2-7,TRBV28,CASSRTLAREQYF
.,TRBJ1-1,TRBV19,CASTPLPRQNTEAFF
.,TRBJ2-3,TRBV9,CASSVGHSSGRARTDTQYF
once,TRBJ2-5,TRBV7-9,CASSSGDRGQETQYF
.,TRBJ2-7,TRBV27,CASSPLGLAGGEQYF
.,TRBJ2-1,TRBV30,CAWSLGGGNEQFF
.,TRBJ2-1,TRBV19,CASSSAGGYNEQFF
.,TRBJ1-1,TRBV28,CASTPGGTEAFF
once,TRBJ1-2,TRBV5-6,CASSLLWQGNGYTF
.,TRBJ2-3,TRBV7-9,CASSYYLAGGGDTQYF
.,TRBJ2-2,TRBV13,CASSKDRANTGELFF
.,TRBJ2-7,TRBV23-1,CASSHSGQGWGGRVYEQYF
.,TRBJ2-7,TRBV5-6,CASSLDPSGGYEQYF
.,TRBJ2-1,TRBV7-9,CASSLVAGGDNEQFF
once,TRBJ2-7,TRBV30,CAWSGDSGTPRVSEQYF
.,TRBJ2-1,TRBV4-2,CASSQVQGAYNEQFF
.,TRBJ2-1,TRBV6-6,CASSSTGVEQFF
.,TRBJ2-1,TRBV7-7,CASSLGTSVREQFF
.,TRBJ1-4,TRBV2,CASGQEKLFF
.,TRBJ1-2,TRBV4-1,CASSQPRQGANYGYTF
.,TRBJ2-3,TRBV12-5,CASGASGTDTQYF
.,TRBJ2-7,TRBV28,CASGEGVGYEQYF
once,TRBJ1-1,TRBV7-9,CASSRQGPEAFF
.,TRBJ2-2,TRBV5-1,CASSLAPGQNTGELFF
.,TRBJ1-5,TRBV5-1,CASSLDRDQPQHF
.,TRBJ1-2,TRBV5-4,CASSPRPGSDGYTF
.,TRBJ1-1,TRBV7-9,CASSLSTLMDTEAFF
.,TRBJ1-1,TRBV15,CATSRVTGMNTEAFF
.,TRBJ2-5,TRBV5-1,CASSLEGRDLYQETQYF
.,.,TRBV27,CASSLWGDVNEQYF
.,TRBJ1-5,TRBV7-8,CASSFTDRGPDQPQHF
.,TRBJ2-5,TRBV28,CASRSGRGSQYF
.,TRBJ2-3,TRBV4-3,CASSQDPKSGSSTDTQYF
.,TRBJ2-3,TRBV19,CASSIKARGRSTDTQYF